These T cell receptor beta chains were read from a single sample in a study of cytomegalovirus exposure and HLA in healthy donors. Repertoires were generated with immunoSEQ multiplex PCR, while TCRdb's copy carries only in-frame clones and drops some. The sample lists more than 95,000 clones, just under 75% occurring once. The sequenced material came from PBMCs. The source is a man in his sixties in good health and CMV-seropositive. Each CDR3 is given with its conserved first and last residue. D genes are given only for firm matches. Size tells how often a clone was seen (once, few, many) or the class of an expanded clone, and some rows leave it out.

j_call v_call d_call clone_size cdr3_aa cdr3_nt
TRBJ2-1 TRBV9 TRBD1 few CASSLGQGMHEQFF TGTGCCAGCAGCCTCGGACAGGGGATGCATGAGCAGTTCTTC
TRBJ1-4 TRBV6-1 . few CASSEPGGFNEKLFF TGTGCCAGCAGTGAACCGGGGGGGTTTAATGAAAAACTGTTTTTT
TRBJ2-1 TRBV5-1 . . CASSASGGAYNEQFF TGCGCCAGCAGCGCGAGTGGGGGCGCTTACAATGAGCAGTTCTTC
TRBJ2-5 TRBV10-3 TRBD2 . CAIGTSGSGGETQYF TGTGCCATCGGGACTAGCGGTTCCGGCGGAGAGACCCAGTACTTC
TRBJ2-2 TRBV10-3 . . CATVGTANTGELFF TGTGCCACCGTAGGGACTGCGAACACCGGGGAGCTGTTTTTT
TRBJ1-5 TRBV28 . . CASSHDNRNQPQHF TGTGCCAGCAGCCACGATAACAGGAATCAGCCCCAGCATTTT
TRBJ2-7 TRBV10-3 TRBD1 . CAADQGDSVYEQYF TGTGCCGCCGATCAGGGGGACAGTGTCTACGAGCAGTACTTC
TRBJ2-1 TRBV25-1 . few CASSDSGRQAQFF TGTGCCAGCAGTGATTCCGGCCGTCAGGCGCAGTTCTTC
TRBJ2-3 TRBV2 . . CASNPGSTDTQYF TGTGCCAGCAATCCGGGGTCCACAGATACGCAGTATTTT
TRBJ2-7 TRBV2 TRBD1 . CASRQTGGAGGEQYF TGTGCCAGCAGACAAACAGGGGGCGCGGGCGGCGAGCAGTACTTC
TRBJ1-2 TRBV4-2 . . CASSQGRGSNYGYTF TGTGCCAGCAGCCAAGGACGGGGTTCTAACTATGGCTACACCTTC